This T cell receptor beta chain was retrieved from a study of control samples from healthy donors and cancer patients (TCRdb year 2020). Libraries were built with the immunoSEQ multiplex PCR assay. This is the immuneACCESS table as TCRdb keeps it, with only in-frame sequences that have V and J called. A part of the clones is gone; compared with another copy, unresolved V genes explain less than half, and the rest is unexplained. Recorded for this sample are roughly 170,000 clones; 91% of them occurred a single time. Of the sample, approximately 2% is held by the ten largest clones. V is reduced by 4 bases and J by 1 base, leaving a spacing of 10 bases between them. The germline V gene (reference sequence) gives CDR1 as LGHDT and CDR2 as YNNKEL. Counted from cysteine to phenylalanine, this CDR3 has 14 amino acids. Of the read, only the CDR3 DNA is kept; its 42 bases are in frame from base 1. On this clone itself: Its specific antigen is unknown. No base quality information exists; no much larger clone differs at one position.

The sequence was collected from a woman in her forties in good health. The sequencing input was blood. The sequence joins TRBV3-1 (or the pseudogene TRBV3-2) to TRBJ1-1; the D gene assignment is ambiguous. CDR3 region: CASSLKRTNTEAFF. The DNA reads TGTGCCAGCAGCCTCAAGAGGACGAACACTGAAGCTTTCTTT.